Sequencing of this TCR beta chain was carried out in a study of blood T cell repertoires in COVID-19. As for the study in general: The study drew acute and convalescent COVID-19 samples from the United States, Italy and Spain. Sources were T cells, B-cell-depleted T cells, or PBMCs; the material itself was cDNA or gDNA.

TCRdb keeps only in-frame clones here, not all; method: immunoSEQ multiplex PCR. Of 150,000 or so clones in the sample, 87% were seen once. Individuals drawn from around 24 US areas were roughly 18 to 95 years old. Each participant's cohort was designated according to participant-reported clinical history. Germline CDR1 MDHEN, CDR2 SYDVKM. V lost 8 bases and J lost 0; bases outside the gene matches: 3. The CDR3 is 13 residues long. The material sequenced was PBMCs or T cells enriched from blood (not recorded which). This sequence joins TRBV28 and TRBJ1-2, with 7 bases matching TRBD1. The clonotype originates from a woman aged 40 to 50 who had been exposed to COVID-19. The CDR3 region has the DNA TGTGCCAGCGCCGGGACAGCTAACTATGGCTACACCTTC. As protein: CASAGTANYGYTF.